This paragraph covers one TCR beta chain sequence. This sample was included in a study of blood T cells in healthy people across ages. With a J-beta primer mix and a sample-barcoded 5' primer, a second PCR ran roughly 7 to 11 cycles. TCRdb reprocessed the 5' RACE reads via MiXCR and lists one record per CDR3 protein. The repertoire holds some 800,000 distinct CDR3 sequences, with approximately 44% as singletons. Sequencing used blood. The sequence came from a man in his 60s in good health.

The CDR3 nucleotides read TGCAGTGCTAGAGTAACCCGGGACAGGGGGCGTGGACGGCTAAAGCGGACTGAAGCTTTCTTT. It encodes CSARVTRDRGRGRLKRTEAFF. V gene TRBV20-1 combines with J gene TRBJ1-1, with 12 bases that match TRBD1. Germline CDR1 is DFQATT and CDR2 is SNEGSKA (reference sequence). The CDR3 is made up of 21 amino acids. J lost 5 bases, V lost 1 base, and 23 bases had no gene match.